These T cell receptor beta chains were read from a single sample in a study of cytomegalovirus exposure and HLA in healthy donors. Sequencing was performed with immunoSEQ multiplex PCR; in TCRdb, only in-frame clones are kept and a portion is missing. The sample shows 90,000 to 150,000 clones, about 16% of them seen only once. Sequences were obtained from PBMCs. The receptors derive from a woman younger than 30 in good health and CMV-seronegative. Each CDR3 is given with its conserved first and last residue. A D gene is named only where the DNA matches it firmly. Clone size, where shown, is once, few, many, or a class for clones that have expanded.

D gene	J gene	clone size	V gene	CDR3 protein	CDR3 DNA
NA	TRBJ2-7	few	TRBV5-1	CASSPRQRSYEQYF	TGCGCCAGCAGCCCCCGACAGAGATCCTACGAGCAGTACTTC
TRBD2	TRBJ2-1	NA	TRBV7-7	CASSLFFGLAGEENEQFF	TGTGCTAGCAGCTTATTTTTCGGACTAGCGGGAGAGGAGAATGAGCAGTTCTTC
NA	TRBJ2-7	NA	TRBV6-1	CASAIAGHEQYF	TGTGCCAGTGCGATTGCGGGCCACGAGCAGTACTTC
TRBD2	TRBJ2-7	NA	TRBV5-4	CASSPRTRPSEQYF	TGTGCCAGCAGCCCGAGGACTAGACCGAGCGAGCAGTACTTC
NA	TRBJ1-4	NA	TRBV4-3	CASSPAGAAFNEKLFF	TGCGCCAGCAGCCCAGCGGGGGCAGCCTTTAATGAAAAACTGTTTTTT
TRBD1	TRBJ2-7	NA	TRBV27	CASSSTGQGIEQYF	TGTGCCAGCAGTTCCACGGGACAGGGAATCGAGCAGTACTTC
TRBD2	TRBJ2-1	few	TRBV5-4	CASSLMTSGRARYNEQFF	TGTGCCAGCAGCTTAATGACTAGCGGGAGGGCCCGGTACAATGAGCAGTTCTTC
TRBD1	TRBJ2-1	few	TRBV7-3	CASSLLGQGYNEQFF	TGTGCCAGCAGCTTATTGGGACAGGGGTACAATGAGCAGTTCTTC
TRBD2	TRBJ2-2	NA	TRBV5-1	CASSLTRLAGTGELFF	TGCGCCAGCAGCTTAACTCGACTAGCGGGAACCGGGGAGCTGTTTTTT
NA	TRBJ1-2	NA	TRBV2	CASSEAPANYGYTF	TGTGCCAGCAGTGAAGCGCCAGCTAACTATGGCTACACCTTC
NA	TRBJ1-2	few	TRBV30	CAWSPSPASYGYTF	TGTGCCTGGAGTCCCTCACCCGCCAGCTATGGCTACACCTTC
TRBD1	TRBJ1-2	few	TRBV6-5	CASTNYRGNYGYTF	TGTGCCAGCACCAACTACAGGGGGAACTATGGCTACACCTTC
NA	TRBJ1-1	NA	TRBV4-1	CASSHISVRYTEAFF	TGCGCCAGCAGCCATATTTCCGTCAGGTACACTGAAGCTTTCTTT
NA	TRBJ1-2	NA	TRBV2	CASSDWAGAVYGYTF	TGTGCCAGCAGTGATTGGGCAGGGGCAGTCTATGGCTACACCTTC
NA	TRBJ1-4	many	TRBV4-2	CASSQDKAQTTNEKLFF	TGTGCCAGCAGCCAAGATAAAGCGCAGACAACTAATGAAAAACTGTTTTTT
NA	TRBJ2-3	NA	TRBV25-1	CASSEGRLDTQYF	TGTGCCAGCAGTGAAGGGAGACTAGATACGCAGTATTTT
TRBD1	TRBJ2-2	NA	TRBV27	CASSLSGTGGPGELFF	TGTGCCAGCAGTCTTTCCGGGACAGGGGGCCCCGGGGAGCTGTTTTTT
NA	TRBJ2-4	few	TRBV6-1	CASSEADGNIQYF	TGTGCCAGCAGTGAAGCTGACGGGAACATTCAGTACTTC
TRBD2	TRBJ2-1	NA	TRBV18	CASSPPYGRTGDEQFF	TGTGCCAGCTCACCACCATACGGGAGGACCGGGGATGAGCAGTTCTTC
TRBD1	TRBJ1-5	NA	TRBV19	CASSDRANQPQHF	TGTGCCAGTAGTGACAGGGCTAATCAGCCCCAGCATTTT
TRBD1	TRBJ2-7	NA	TRBV7-2	CASRRGGLTGGEQYF	TGTGCCAGCAGACGCGGAGGCTTAACAGGGGGCGAGCAGTACTTC
NA	TRBJ2-7	few	TRBV6-1	CASSPDSLYEQYF	TGTGCCAGCAGTCCAGACAGTCTCTACGAGCAGTACTTC
TRBD2	TRBJ2-7	few	TRBV28	CASSLQSLGGSGYEQYF	TGTGCCAGCAGTTTACAGTCTTTGGGCGGGAGCGGTTACGAGCAGTACTTC
TRBD1	TRBJ1-2	NA	TRBV6-6	CASSSDRGLGSGYTF	TGTGCCAGCAGTTCGGACAGGGGGCTCGGGAGTGGCTACACCTTC
TRBD1	TRBJ1-5	NA	TRBV28	CASNQQGAVEPQHF	TGTGCCAGCAACCAACAGGGGGCGGTTGAGCCCCAGCATTTT
TRBD2	TRBJ2-1	NA	TRBV30	CAWSGSGTSGVDEQFF	TGTGCCTGGAGTGGTTCGGGGACTAGCGGGGTCGATGAGCAGTTCTTC
NA	TRBJ2-5	NA	TRBV11-1	CASSRTGLTETQYF	TGTGCCAGCAGCCGCACGGGACTTACTGAGACCCAGTACTTC
NA	TRBJ2-1	NA	TRBV7-2	CASSLASSGVNEQFF	TGTGCCAGCAGCTTAGCGTCGTCAGGGGTGAATGAGCAGTTCTTC
TRBD1	TRBJ2-2	NA	TRBV4-2	CASSQDPRGRIAGELFF	TGTGCCAGCAGCCAAGATCCCAGGGGGCGAATAGCCGGGGAGCTGTTTTTT
TRBD2	TRBJ2-1	few	TRBV30	CAYAGLGNEQFF	TGTGCCTATGCGGGACTAGGGAATGAGCAGTTCTTC
NA	TRBJ1-1	NA	TRBV18	CASSPGLGSEAEAFF	TGTGCCAGCTCACCTGGGCTGGGATCGGAGGCTGAAGCTTTCTTT
NA	TRBJ2-5	few	TRBV13	CASSSRGTGRMGIRETQYF	TGTGCCAGCAGCTCGCGGGGGACAGGACGGATGGGGATCCGGGAGACCCAGTACTTC
NA	TRBJ1-6	NA	TRBV19	CATSQGRRGGSPLHF	TGTGCCACCAGTCAGGGAAGGAGGGGGGGGTCACCCCTCCACTTT
TRBD1	TRBJ1-2	NA	TRBV28	CASSAGQGRYGYTF	TGTGCCAGCAGTGCGGGACAGGGGCGCTATGGCTACACCTTC
NA	TRBJ2-1	few	TRBV19	CASSIGGPSSYNEQFF	TGTGCCAGTAGTATAGGTGGTCCGAGCTCCTACAATGAGCAGTTCTTC
NA	TRBJ1-5	NA	TRBV9	CASSSQGSGNQPQHF	TGTGCCAGCAGCTCACAGGGCTCCGGCAATCAGCCCCAGCATTTT
TRBD1	TRBJ2-7	few	TRBV7-3	CASSLGPGRQGYEQYF	TGTGCCAGCAGCTTAGGCCCGGGACGACAGGGCTACGAGCAGTACTTC
NA	TRBJ2-7	few	TRBV30	CAWNYDEQYF	TGTGCCTGGAATTATGACGAGCAGTACTTC
NA	TRBJ2-7	NA	TRBV2	CASSEGAILYEQYF	TGTGCCAGCAGTGAAGGGGCCATTCTCTACGAGCAGTACTTC
NA	TRBJ1-3	NA	TRBV5-1	CASSLVAAGNTIYF	TGCGCCAGCAGCTTGGTGGCCGCTGGAAACACCATATATTTT
NA	TRBJ1-1	NA	TRBV4-1	CASSHGRAEAFF	TGCGCCAGCAGCCACGGCAGGGCTGAAGCTTTCTTT
TRBD1	TRBJ2-5	few	TRBV11-2	CASSFNTGGKETQYF	TGTGCCAGCAGCTTTAATACAGGGGGCAAAGAGACCCAGTACTTC
NA	TRBJ1-1	NA	TRBV7-6	CASSLVASNTEAFF	TGTGCCAGCAGCTTAGTGGCCTCGAACACTGAAGCTTTCTTT
NA	TRBJ2-7	NA	TRBV15	CATSRDALSYEQYF	TGTGCCACCAGCAGAGACGCACTCTCCTACGAGCAGTACTTC
NA	TRBJ2-1	few	TRBV4-2	CASSQLGGGSYNEQFF	TGTGCCAGCAGCCAACTCGGGGGTGGCTCCTACAATGAGCAGTTCTTC
NA	TRBJ1-1	NA	TRBV7-9	CASSLANSMNTEAFF	TGTGCCAGCAGCTTAGCGAACAGCATGAACACTGAAGCTTTCTTT
NA	TRBJ1-4	few	TRBV28	CASSVEGSANEKLFF	TGTGCCAGCAGTGTAGAGGGCTCAGCTAATGAAAAACTGTTTTTT
NA	TRBJ2-7	few	TRBV9	CASSVMDSVLSYEQYF	TGTGCCAGCAGCGTGATGGATAGCGTTTTGTCCTACGAGCAGTACTTC
NA	TRBJ2-1	few	TRBV2	CASNLEQLNEQFF	TGTGCCAGCAATCTCGAGCAACTCAATGAGCAGTTCTTC
TRBD2	TRBJ2-2	once	TRBV30	CAWTRTSGGVATGELFF	TGTGCCTGGACCCGGACTAGCGGGGGGGTAGCCACCGGGGAGCTGTTTTTT
TRBD1	TRBJ2-2	few	TRBV6-5	CASSSRTGGGIGELFF	TGTGCCAGCAGTTCACGGACAGGGGGCGGGATCGGGGAGCTGTTTTTT
NA	TRBJ1-5	NA	TRBV5-6	CASSFAGNQPQHF	TGTGCCAGCAGCTTTGCGGGAAATCAGCCCCAGCATTTT
TRBD2	TRBJ2-2	NA	TRBV7-9	CASSWGGNTGELFF	TGTGCCAGCAGCTGGGGGGGGAACACCGGGGAGCTGTTTTTT
NA	TRBJ2-7	few	TRBV10-1	CASPRVVPYEQYF	TGCGCCAGTCCCCGTGTTGTTCCCTACGAGCAGTACTTC
NA	TRBJ2-5	NA	TRBV29-1	CSVGTDGETQYF	TGCAGCGTTGGGACAGACGGAGAGACCCAGTACTTC
TRBD1	TRBJ2-5	NA	TRBV10-3	CAISETDRVWGGETQYF	TGTGCCATCAGTGAGACCGACAGGGTATGGGGTGGAGAGACCCAGTACTTC